The TCR beta chain under discussion was sequenced for a study of blood T cell repertoires in COVID-19. Germline V CDR1 and CDR2: SGHDT, YYEEEE. This CDR3 contains 17 residues. V shed 0 bases, J shed 3 bases, and the junction held 10 bases outside the gene matches. Some clones are missing from TCRdb's copy, which holds only in-frame ones; the method was immunoSEQ multiplex PCR. This table has nearly 55,000 clones, roughly nine tenths appearing once. The rearrangement uses TRBV5-6 and TRBJ1-2, with 8 bases that match TRBD1. The source material was peripheral blood. The clonotype comes from a woman aged 55-75 years with active or convalescent COVID-19. This chain's CDR3 is CASSLVGAGGADYGYTF. CDR3 sequence (DNA): TGTGCCAGCAGCTTGGTCGGCGCAGGGGGCGCTGACTATGGCTACACCTTC.